This T cell receptor beta chain was identified in a study of T-cell reconstitution after alpha-beta-depleted transplantation in children. This clonotype was found a few times. The authors prepared the TCRbeta library with unique molecular identifiers. TCRdb fed the PCR reads into MiXCR, producing one record per CDR3 protein. The data contain a few hundred thousand distinct CDR3 sequences, approximately 9.6% of them singletons. V lost 4 bases to trimming and J lost 1 base; unmatched junction nucleotides: 3. The CDR3 runs to 14 residues. The germline gives CDR1 MNHNS, CDR2 SASEGT. The chain couples TRBV6-1 to TRBJ2-7, with TRBD1 identical over 8 bases. Source: PBMCs from the stem cell graft donor, taken from the stem cell graft. This TCR derives from a human donor who donated a stem cell graft to a child with SCID. This CDR3 is CASSGGTGSYEQYF. Written as DNA, the CDR3 is TGTGCCAGCAGTGGGGGGACAGGATCCTACGAGCAGTACTTC.